This T cell receptor (beta chain) is from a study of regulatory T cells in long-lasting Graves disease. Across the whole study: Freshly diagnosed Graves' patients had used antithyroid drugs for under 3 months. Study-wide results and limits: Favoring TRBV28, TRBJ1-2 and TRBJ2-5 was a feature seen in persistent disease.

Construction of the TCR beta libraries employed iRepertoire HTBI primers in conjunction with Arm-PCR of CDR3 regions. Each CDR3 protein gets one entry after TCRdb re-called the multiplex PCR reads with MiXCR. The repertoire holds hundreds of thousands of distinct CDR3 sequences, with approximately 16% as singletons. The CDR3 sequence is 13 residues long. CDR1 is LGHDT and CDR2 is YNNKEL in the germline V gene (reference sequence). This clonotype was counted at least ten times. The antigen remains undetermined. The junction shows a germline mismatch at one end, possibly a read error. Time point given: newly diagnosed GD, antithyroid drugs for less than 3 months. After RNA was extracted from PBMCs, the TCR library was made from it. The same sample was also studied in work on T cells in Graves' hyperthyroidism and ophthalmopathy. As that report states: The HTBI primer set served for first-round RT-PCR of the TCR CDR3.

The input for sequencing was peripheral blood mononuclear cells (PBMCs), taken at new diagnosis, from a patient treated with antithyroid drugs. This chain joins TRBV3-1 and TRBJ1-1, with D unclear. The receptor was derived from a woman aged 40 to 50 with Graves disease. Written as DNA, the CDR3 is TGTGCCAGCAGCCAACAGACGGGTCCAAGTGCGGTCTTT. It yields the protein CASSQQTGPSAVF.